Below, 8 T cell receptor beta chains from the same sample are listed, as sequenced in a study of CD8+CD57+ T cells in acquired aplastic anemia. Investigators profiled TCR beta VDJ and CDR3 from genomic DNA template. One entry per CDR3 protein results from TCRdb running MiXCR on the reads. The data show under 200,000 distinct CDR3 sequences, with around 40% seen just once and approximately 1% held by the top ten. The material sequenced was sorted CD4+, CD8+, or CD8+CD57+ T cells (not recorded which) from PBMCs. The receptors originated from a human donor in good health.

This clonotype was counted at least ten times. The rearrangement links TRBV6-1 to TRBJ2-3; TRBD1 might be the D (6 bases). The CDR3 contains 13 residues. The V gene's germline CDR1 is MNHNS and CDR2 SASEGT. Between the trimmed V and J ends, which lost 7 bases and 9 bases, there was a span of 17 bases. DNA for the CDR3: TGTGCCAGCATCCGCCAGTGGGGGCTAACGCAGTATTTT. Translated: CASIRQWGLTQYF.

The CDR3 DNA reads TGTGCCAGCAGTTACCCCCAGGGGGCGAGCACTGAAGCTTTCTTT. Protein: CASSYPQGASTEAFF. This chain uses TRBV6-5 with TRBJ1-1; 8 bases are shared with TRBD1. CDR1 MNHEY and CDR2 SVGAGI come from the germline V gene. This CDR3 has 15 residues. With 2 bases clipped from V and 4 bases from J, the junction kept 6 bases outside the gene matches.

In this sample, this clonotype turned up many times. The chain carries TRBV5-6 and TRBJ2-1; D perhaps matches TRBD2 (5 bases). Germline CDR1 and CDR2: SGHDT and YYEEEE. The germline V and J ends were trimmed by 0 bases and 2 bases, with 15 bases remaining between them. The CDR3 is 17 residues long. The CDR3, as DNA: TGTGCCAGCAGCTTGGATCTTATCGGGAACCCCTACAATGAGCAGTTCTTC. As protein: CASSLDLIGNPYNEQFF. Together with reference TRBV5-6 and TRBJ2-1, the CDR3 gives the full variable domain: DAGVTQSPTHLIKTRGQQVTLRCSPKSGHDTVSWYQQALGQGPQFIFQYYEEEERQRGNFPDRFSGHQFPNYSSELNVNALLLGDSALYLCASSLDLIGNPYNEQFFGPGTRLTVL.

Points on this clonotype: The CDR3 carries no conserved terminal phenylalanine or tryptophan, so it likely arises from a read error. Because the CDR3's place on the DNA is in doubt, the DNA is left out and the CDR3 is given as listed by TCRdb. The chain uses TRBV29-1 and TRBJ2-5. Germline loops: CDR1 SQVTM, CDR2 ANQGSEA. Both ends counted, the CDR3 spans 8 residues. CDR3 sequence reads: CSVENRRV.

This clonotype was seen ten or more times. The V and J genes are TRBV4-3 and TRBJ1-5; 7 positions agree with TRBD1. Germline V gives CDR1 LGHNA, CDR2 YSLEER. The CDR3 totals 16 residues. Losses at the gene ends were 1 base for V and 0 bases for J; bases not matched to a gene: 3. The CDR3 is CASSQAAGGSNQPQHF. In DNA, the CDR3 is TGCGCCAGCAGCCAAGCCGCAGGGGGTAGCAATCAGCCCCAGCATTTT.

In this sample, this clonotype turned up many times. The V gene is TRBV9, the J gene TRBJ1-1; D unclear. In germline, CDR1 is SGDLS, CDR2 YYNGEE. Trimming removed 4 bases at V and 1 base at J, with 11 bases between. The CDR3 runs 14 residues. The CDR3 loop is CASSLNVGNTEAFF. Here the CDR3 DNA reads TGTGCCAGCAGCCTCAACGTGGGGAACACTGAAGCTTTCTTT.

This sequence joins TRBV29-1 and TRBJ2-1; unclear D gene. Trimming removed 3 bases from V and 4 bases from J, with 10 bases in between. Germline values: CDR1 SQVTM, CDR2 ANQGSEA. The CDR3 runs to 13 residues. The CDR3 coding sequence is TGCAGCGTTGATGGGCGGAGATACAATGAGCAGTTCTTC. Translated: CSVDGRRYNEQFF.

This clonotype was detected ten times or more. The chain carries TRBV7-9 and TRBJ2-1; 11 bases match TRBD2. This CDR3 is built from 17 residues. Losses at the gene ends were 0 bases for V and 10 bases for J; bases not matched to a gene: 11. The V gene's germline CDR1 is SEHNR and CDR2 FQNEAQ (reference sequence). This chain's CDR3 is CASSLAPYGLAGGEQFF. The CDR3 region has the DNA TGTGCCAGCAGCTTAGCGCCCTATGGGCTAGCGGGAGGCGAGCAGTTCTTC.